This T cell receptor (beta chain) stems from a study of T cell repertoires in cytomegalovirus infection. Across the whole study: CMV infection together with matching HLA type was indicated by public TCR beta signatures.

Overall study findings and caveats: Carriage of CMV together with the relevant HLA was identifiable through cumulative public TCR beta family frequency. Dominating the ex vivo response were TCR beta clonotypes that were CMV-specific and HLA-C-restricted.

TCRdb reanalysed the reads using MiXCR and keeps one entry per CDR3 protein. This table has about 310,000 distinct CDR3 sequences, about a sixth appearing once. This clonotype was detected ten times or more. Its target is not known. The germline gives CDR1 MNHNS, CDR2 SASEGT. The CDR3 runs to 12 residues. Trimming left V 6 bases short and J 2 bases short, with 6 bases between. Material for sequencing was PBMCs. The J gene is TRBJ2-3, the V gene TRBV6-1; no reliable D call. The sequence derives from a human donor in good health (CMV status not recorded). Some clones in this sample may be carry-over from other donors' samples. The CDR3 nucleotides read TGTGCCAGCAGCGACAACACAGATACGCAGTATTTT. Its translation: CASSDNTDTQYF.